This T cell receptor beta chain is drawn from a study of T cells in Graves' hyperthyroidism and ophthalmopathy. The study's findings and limits: Stable hyperthyroidism was told apart from ophthalmopathy by a model built on 13 V-J features.

This clonotype appeared many times. Antigen unknown. Researchers took RNA transcripts and amplified the TCR beta CDR3 regions from them. The TCR CDR3 first-round RT-PCR relied on the HTBI primer set. TCRdb used MiXCR to reprocess the multiplex PCR reads, holding one entry per CDR3 protein. The repertoire holds about 380,000 distinct CDR3 sequences, with about 13% as singletons. Those with hyperthyroidism were 18 to 65 years old, newly diagnosed, and ill for under 2 months. Lactation, pregnancy, other autoimmune disease or uncontrolled infection excluded patients. Diagnosis rested on symptoms, serum thyroxine and TRAb, thyroid ultrasound, and orbital computed tomography. CDR1 and CDR2 (germline): ENHRY, SYGVKD. There are 13 residues in the CDR3. Between the trimmed V and J ends, which lost 5 bases and 4 bases, there was a span of 12 bases.

The specimen was blood. The rearrangement joins TRBV10-3 to TRBJ2-7; D is undetermined. This clonotype was sampled from a man aged 25 to 45 with Graves' hyperthyroidism that later progressed to Graves' ophthalmopathy. CDR3 loop: CAISRSQEYEQYF. In DNA, the CDR3 is TGTGCCATCAGTCGCAGCCAGGAGTACGAGCAGTACTTC.